The rows below give T cell receptor beta chains drawn from one sample of a study of cytomegalovirus exposure and HLA in healthy donors. The method was immunoSEQ multiplex PCR; TCRdb's version includes in-frame clones alone and lacks a portion of them. The repertoire holds roughly 120,000 clones, with roughly 80% as singletons. Sequencing was carried out using PBMCs. These receptors originate from a man aged 45-65 years in good health and CMV-seropositive. CDR3s include the opening cysteine and the closing phenylalanine or tryptophan. D genes are given only for firm matches. Expanded clones are given a class, and other clones once, few, many or no size at all.

size: -; D: -; J: TRBJ2-1; V: TRBV27; DNA: TGTGCCAGCAGTCCGTCAGGGATTATAAACAATGAGCAGTTCTTC; CDR3: CASSPSGIINNEQFF
size: -; D: TRBD2; J: TRBJ2-1; V: TRBV4-1; DNA: TGCGCCAGCAGCCAAGGACTAGCGGGACGGTACAATGAGCAGTTCTTC; CDR3: CASSQGLAGRYNEQFF
size: -; D: TRBD2; J: TRBJ2-1; V: TRBV5-6; DNA: TGTGCCAGCAGCTTCTTAAGCGGGACTGCCTACAATGAGCAGTTCTTC; CDR3: CASSFLSGTAYNEQFF
size: -; D: -; J: TRBJ1-1; V: TRBV2; DNA: TGTGCCAGCAGTCTCTTTGGACAGAATAAAGCTTTCTTT; CDR3: CASSLFGQNKAFF
size: few; D: TRBD1; J: TRBJ1-1; V: TRBV5-1; DNA: TGCGCCAGCATAAACAGGGGAGGCACTGAAGCTTTCTTT; CDR3: CASINRGGTEAFF
size: -; D: TRBD1; J: TRBJ1-1; V: TRBV6-6; DNA: TGTGCCAGCAGTTCCGGGACAGGGACTGAAGCTTTCTTT; CDR3: CASSSGTGTEAFF
size: -; D: TRBD1; J: TRBJ1-6; V: TRBV7-9; DNA: TGTGCCAGCAGCCTAGACAGGGGAGGTTCACCCCTCCACTTT; CDR3: CASSLDRGGSPLHF
size: -; D: TRBD2; J: TRBJ2-2; V: TRBV5-1; DNA: TGCGCCAGCAGCTTAATCGGGACTAGCGGGCCGGGTTTACCCGGGGAGCTGTTTTTT; CDR3: CASSLIGTSGPGLPGELFF
size: few; D: TRBD2; J: TRBJ2-1; V: TRBV7-9; DNA: TGTGCCAGCAGTTCAGCGAGGGGGACTAGAGGTAACGATGAGCAGTTCTTC; CDR3: CASSSARGTRGNDEQFF
size: -; D: TRBD1; J: TRBJ1-1; V: TRBV6-5; DNA: TGTGCCAGCAGTTCCGGACAGGGGGAAAACACTGAAGCTTTCTTT; CDR3: CASSSGQGENTEAFF
size: -; D: -; J: TRBJ2-7; V: TRBV12-5; DNA: TGTGCTACCGCGCGGGGCTCCTCCTACGAGCAGTACTTC; CDR3: CATARGSSYEQYF
size: -; D: TRBD1; J: TRBJ1-6; V: TRBV9; DNA: TGTGCCAGCAGCGCCCCAGGGGGGCTATCACCCCTCCACTTT; CDR3: CASSAPGGLSPLHF
size: -; D: -; J: TRBJ1-6; V: TRBV19; DNA: TGTGCCAGTAGTATAGTAGGGGTTAATTCACCCCTCCACTTT; CDR3: CASSIVGVNSPLHF
size: many; D: -; J: TRBJ2-4; V: TRBV5-6; DNA: TGTGCCAGCAGCTTGAGGACAGTCGCGGCCAAAAACATTCAGTACTTC; CDR3: CASSLRTVAAKNIQYF
size: -; D: -; J: TRBJ2-5; V: TRBV5-4; DNA: TGTGCCAGCAGCTTGAAGACAGACCAAGAGACCCAGTACTTC; CDR3: CASSLKTDQETQYF
size: -; D: -; J: TRBJ1-2; V: TRBV7-9; DNA: TGTGCCAGCAGCTCCTACCTGACAGAATCTAACTATGGCTACACCTTC; CDR3: CASSSYLTESNYGYTF
size: -; D: TRBD2; J: TRBJ2-1; V: TRBV10-1; DNA: TGCGCCAGTTCGGTCCCCGGTCGGGAGGACTCTCTACAATATAACAATGAGCAGTTCTTC; CDR3: CASSVPGREDSLQYNNEQFF
size: -; D: -; J: TRBJ1-2; V: TRBV7-8; DNA: TGTGCCAGCAGCCTCGCCCAGTTTGACTATGGCTACACCTTC; CDR3: CASSLAQFDYGYTF
size: -; D: TRBD2; J: TRBJ2-1; V: TRBV9; DNA: TGTGCCAGCAGCGTAGGGGGCGGGAGTGGAGGAATGGAGCAGTTCTTC; CDR3: CASSVGGGSGGMEQFF
size: few; D: TRBD2; J: TRBJ2-5; V: TRBV19; DNA: TGTGCCAGTAGTATGGGACTAGCGGGAGAGGAGACCCAGTACTTC; CDR3: CASSMGLAGEETQYF
size: -; D: -; J: TRBJ1-3; V: TRBV30; DNA: TGTGCCTGGAGTGTGGTTGCGGGAAACACCATATATTTT; CDR3: CAWSVVAGNTIYF
size: -; D: -; J: TRBJ1-1; V: TRBV4-3; DNA: TGCGCCAGCAGCCATCTCCCTCAGGCAGGGATGAACACTGAAGCTTTCTTT; CDR3: CASSHLPQAGMNTEAFF
size: few; D: -; J: TRBJ2-5; V: TRBV29-1; DNA: TGCAGCGTTGAAGATATGGCAAAAGAGACCCAGTACTTC; CDR3: CSVEDMAKETQYF
size: -; D: TRBD1; J: TRBJ1-2; V: TRBV6-1; DNA: TGTGCCAGCAGTGAAGCTTTGGTCGGCAGGGGGAATGGCTACACCTTC; CDR3: CASSEALVGRGNGYTF
size: medium-sized; D: -; J: TRBJ2-3; V: TRBV19; DNA: TGTGCCAGTAGGCAATCGGGGGATACGCAGTATTTT; CDR3: CASRQSGDTQYF
size: -; D: TRBD2; J: TRBJ2-2; V: TRBV7-2; DNA: TGTGCCAGCAGTACTGGGCTAGCGGGGGGTCCGGGCACCGGGGAGCTGTTTTTT; CDR3: CASSTGLAGGPGTGELFF
size: few; D: -; J: TRBJ2-7; V: TRBV2; DNA: TGTGCCAGCAGTGACCTGGGCGTTCAGTACTTC; CDR3: CASSDLGVQYF
size: -; D: -; J: TRBJ2-7; V: TRBV19; DNA: TGTGCCAGTAGTATTGGCTTCACCTACGAGCAGTACTTC; CDR3: CASSIGFTYEQYF
size: -; D: TRBD1; J: TRBJ2-3; V: TRBV4-1; DNA: TGCGCCAGCAGCCCGAAACACAACAACTACCAGGGGGCAGATACGCAGTATTTT; CDR3: CASSPKHNNYQGADTQYF
size: once; D: TRBD1; J: TRBJ2-3; V: TRBV10-1; DNA: TGCGCCAGCAGTGAGTCGACAGGGCATACGCAGTATTTT; CDR3: CASSESTGHTQYF
size: -; D: -; J: TRBJ1-1; V: TRBV28; DNA: TGTGCCAGCAGTCCCCCGCAGCGCACTGAAGCTTTCTTT; CDR3: CASSPPQRTEAFF
size: once; D: -; J: TRBJ2-7; V: TRBV29-1; DNA: TGCAGCGTTGCTCAGGGCTACGAGCAGTACTTC; CDR3: CSVAQGYEQYF
size: -; D: TRBD1; J: TRBJ1-2; V: TRBV19; DNA: TGTGCCAGTAGGCCAGCTCCGGGACAGCTTCCCGCCTTC; CDR3: CASRPAPGQLPAF
size: -; D: -; J: TRBJ2-7; V: TRBV13; DNA: TGTGCCAGCAGCTTAGAGAGCTACGAGCAGTACTTC; CDR3: CASSLESYEQYF
size: -; D: TRBD1; J: TRBJ1-3; V: TRBV7-9; DNA: TGTGCCAGCAGCTTAGATGGGACAGGGAGCTCCTCTGGAAACACCATATATTTT; CDR3: CASSLDGTGSSSGNTIYF
size: -; D: TRBD1; J: TRBJ1-1; V: TRBV19; DNA: TGTGCCAGTAGGACAGGGGTCACGAACACTGAAGCTTTCTTT; CDR3: CASRTGVTNTEAFF
size: -; D: TRBD1; J: TRBJ1-1; V: TRBV28; DNA: TGTGCCAGCAGTACTACGGACAGGGTTGGCACTGAAGCTTTCTTT; CDR3: CASSTTDRVGTEAFF
size: -; D: -; J: TRBJ2-2; V: TRBV13; DNA: TGTGCCAGCAGCGCTCCCGGGAACACCGGGGAGCTGTTTTTT; CDR3: CASSAPGNTGELFF
size: -; D: TRBD1; J: TRBJ2-7; V: TRBV19; DNA: TGTGCCAGTAGTCCAGACAGGGGGATCCCGGGCGAGCAGTACTTC; CDR3: CASSPDRGIPGEQYF
size: -; D: -; J: TRBJ1-2; V: TRBV28; DNA: TGTGCCAGCAGTCCAATACAGGGACATCATCTCGTGGCCTTC; CDR3: CASSPIQGHHLVAF
size: -; D: -; J: TRBJ1-1; V: TRBV6-5; DNA: TGTGCCAGCAGTTACGCGGGGGGCGGGAAAACTGAAGCTTTCTTT; CDR3: CASSYAGGGKTEAFF
size: -; D: TRBD1; J: TRBJ2-7; V: TRBV16; DNA: TGTGCCAGCAACGGCGGAGGACAGGGCTTCTACGAGCAGTACTTC; CDR3: CASNGGGQGFYEQYF
size: -; D: TRBD1; J: TRBJ1-1; V: TRBV6-5; DNA: TGTGCCAGCAGGTCTTTAGGGACAGCTAACACTGAAGCTTTCTTT; CDR3: CASRSLGTANTEAFF
size: -; D: -; J: TRBJ2-2; V: TRBV7-2; DNA: TGTGCCAGCAGCTTCCGGGACTTCAGCACCGGGGAGCTGTTTTTT; CDR3: CASSFRDFSTGELFF
size: -; D: -; J: TRBJ2-2; V: TRBV6-6; DNA: TGTGCCAGCAGTTACGCGACACAAAACACCGGGGAGCTGTTTTTT; CDR3: CASSYATQNTGELFF
size: -; D: -; J: TRBJ2-3; V: TRBV5-5; DNA: TGTGCCAGCAGCGCTGGGCCAGATACGCAGTATTTT; CDR3: CASSAGPDTQYF
size: -; D: -; J: TRBJ1-2; V: TRBV5-1; DNA: TGCGCCAGCACGGCAGGGCAACCCTCAACCTATGGCTACACCTTC; CDR3: CASTAGQPSTYGYTF
size: -; D: -; J: TRBJ1-1; V: TRBV30; DNA: TGTGCCTGGAGGGGGCTCGGCCGTAGGAACACTGAAGCTTTCTTT; CDR3: CAWRGLGRRNTEAFF
size: -; D: TRBD2; J: TRBJ2-7; V: TRBV6-6; DNA: TGTGCCAGCAGTTCACTAGCGGATTCCTACGAGCAGTACTTC; CDR3: CASSSLADSYEQYF
size: -; D: -; J: TRBJ2-3; V: TRBV18; DNA: TGTGCCAGCTCACTCTCTAGCACAGATACGCAGTATTTT; CDR3: CASSLSSTDTQYF
size: few; D: -; J: TRBJ2-7; V: TRBV6-6; DNA: TGTGCCAGCGGTGGGCAGATCTACGAGCAGTACTTC; CDR3: CASGGQIYEQYF
size: once; D: -; J: TRBJ1-6; V: TRBV5-4; DNA: TGTGCCAGCAGCTTGGTAGGCGGGTCCAATAATTCACCCCTCCACTTT; CDR3: CASSLVGGSNNSPLHF
size: -; D: -; J: TRBJ1-2; V: TRBV6-5; DNA: TGTGCCAGCAGTTACTCTGACGGCCTAAGCGGTGGCTACACCTTC; CDR3: CASSYSDGLSGGYTF
size: -; D: TRBD1; J: TRBJ2-7; V: TRBV2; DNA: TGTGCCAACAATCAGCGCCGACAGGGACCGCAGTACTTC; CDR3: CANNQRRQGPQYF
size: -; D: TRBD2; J: TRBJ2-1; V: TRBV5-1; DNA: TGCGCCAGCATTCAGACTAGCGGGAGCTACAATGAGCAGTTCTTC; CDR3: CASIQTSGSYNEQFF
size: few; D: -; J: TRBJ1-3; V: TRBV9; DNA: TGTGCCAGCAGCGTAGCAAACACCCGCTCTGGAAACACCATATATTTT; CDR3: CASSVANTRSGNTIYF
size: -; D: -; J: TRBJ1-3; V: TRBV6-1; DNA: TGTGCCAGCGGTGACACGGTCGGAAACACCATATATTTT; CDR3: CASGDTVGNTIYF
size: -; D: -; J: TRBJ1-3; V: TRBV7-9; DNA: TGTGCCAGCAGCTCGTACCGGGACACTGGAAACACCATATATTTT; CDR3: CASSSYRDTGNTIYF
size: -; D: TRBD1; J: TRBJ2-7; V: TRBV28; DNA: TGTGCCAGCAGTGCGATTACAGGGGCGGCCTACGAGCAGTACTTC; CDR3: CASSAITGAAYEQYF